This TCR beta chain comes out of a study of blood T cell repertoires in COVID-19. The wider study: Nucleic acid was either cDNA or gDNA, and it came from T cells, B-cell-depleted T cells, or PBMCs.

Germline V gene data show CDR1 as DFQATT and CDR2 as SNEGSKA (reference sequence). The CDR3 runs 14 residues. V trimming: 3 bases; J trimming: 4 bases; junction bases outside the gene matches: 5. Sequencing was performed with immunoSEQ multiplex PCR; in TCRdb, only in-frame clones are kept and a portion is missing. The table includes about 140,000 clones, approximately 88% detected once. The sequence derives from a man in his sixties with active or convalescent COVID-19. The V and J genes are TRBV20-1 and TRBJ2-1; TRBD2 matches at 8 bases. The sequenced sample was peripheral blood. CDR3 nucleotides: TGCAGTGCTAGTGGCCAGCGGGGGTACAATGAGCAGTTCTTC. Protein product: CSASGQRGYNEQFF.